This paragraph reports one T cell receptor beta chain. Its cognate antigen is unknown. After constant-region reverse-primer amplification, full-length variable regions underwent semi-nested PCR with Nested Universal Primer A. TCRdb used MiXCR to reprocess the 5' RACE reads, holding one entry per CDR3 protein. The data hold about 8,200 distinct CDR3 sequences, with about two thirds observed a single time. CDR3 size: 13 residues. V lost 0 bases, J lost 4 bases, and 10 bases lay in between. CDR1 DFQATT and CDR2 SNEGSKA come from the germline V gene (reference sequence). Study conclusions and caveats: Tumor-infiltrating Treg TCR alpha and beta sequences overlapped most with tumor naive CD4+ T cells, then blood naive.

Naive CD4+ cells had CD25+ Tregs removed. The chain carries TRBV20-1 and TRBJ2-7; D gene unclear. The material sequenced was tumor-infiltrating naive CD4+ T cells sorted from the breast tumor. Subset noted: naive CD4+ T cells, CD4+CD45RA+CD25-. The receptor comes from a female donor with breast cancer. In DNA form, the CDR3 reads TGCAGTGCTAGAGACGGAACTACTTACGAGCAGTACTTC. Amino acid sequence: CSARDGTTYEQYF.